This entry lists 28 T cell receptor beta chains sequenced from one sample in a study of blood T cell repertoires in COVID-19. The protocol was immunoSEQ multiplex PCR, while the TCRdb copy is restricted to in-frame clones and leaves out a portion. The sample lists about 140,000 clones, 84% seen once, with around 9% in the top ten. The specimen sequenced was peripheral blood. The source is a man younger than 45 with COVID-19, enrolled during active disease.

This rearrangement joins TRBV21-1 to TRBJ2-1; the DNA was not used to check the table's D call, TRBD1. TRBV21-1 is tagged as a pseudogene. The length of the CDR3 is 19 residues. The CDR3: CASSKRIRAIYRVCNEQFF. CDR3 coding DNA: TGTGCCAGCAGCAAAAGAATCCGGGCTATTTACAGGGTTTGTAATGAGCAGTTCTTC.

The chain joins TRBV9 to TRBJ2-2; the match to TRBD1 covers 7 bases. CDR3 length equals 15 residues. V was clipped by 2 bases and J by 1 base; unmatched bases: 2. Per the germline V gene, CDR1 is SGDLS and CDR2 is YYNGEE. DNA for the CDR3: TGTGCCAGCAGCGTCTACAGGGGGAACACCGGGGAGCTGTTTTTT. Translating gives CASSVYRGNTGELFF.

V and J are TRBV5-5 and TRBJ1-3; 7 bases agree with TRBD1. Unmatched junction bases numbered 8, after V lost 2 bases and J lost 0 bases. Germline loops: CDR1 SGHKS, CDR2 YYEKEE (reference sequence). CDR3 size: 17 residues. The CDR3 coding sequence is TGTGCCAGCAGCTTTGCTGGCAGGGGGATCTCTGGAAACACCATATATTTT. It is translated as CASSFAGRGISGNTIYF.

Of note for this clone: This may be a read error: a much more frequent sequence differs by one nucleotide. The rearrangement uses TRBV12-3 or TRBV12-4 and TRBJ2-7; tentative D call: TRBD1 (5 bases). Trimming removed 7 bases from V and 0 bases from J, with 7 bases in between. The CDR3 totals 12 residues. The chain's CDR3 is CASMDTSYEQYF. DNA of the CDR3: TGTGCCAGCATGGACACCTCCTACGAGCAGTACTTC.

V and J are TRBV19 and TRBJ1-1, with 9 bases fitting TRBD1. J was trimmed by 5 bases and V by 3 bases; bases with no gene match: 10. This CDR3 region has 16 residues. Germline values: CDR1 LNHDA, CDR2 SQIVND (reference sequence). The CDR3 bases are TGTGCCAGTAGTATCCTCTCCCGGGACAGGGCAACTGAAGCTTTCTTT. It is translated as CASSILSRDRATEAFF.

This rearrangement joins TRBV10-3 to TRBJ1-1, with 12 bases matching TRBD1. The CDR3 extends over 13 amino acids. J lost 8 bases, V lost 5 bases, and 3 bases had no gene match. Germline V gives CDR1 ENHRY, CDR2 SYGVKD. DNA for the CDR3: TGTGCCATCAGTCAGGGACAGGGGGCCGAAGCTTTCTTT. Protein: CAISQGQGAEAFF.

The chain uses TRBV3-1 (or the pseudogene TRBV3-2) and TRBJ2-3; 7 nucleotides line up with TRBD2. Germline-derived CDR1 and CDR2 are LGHDT and YNNKEL (reference sequence). The CDR3 has 17 residues. Germline trimming cut 0 bases from V and 2 bases from J; bases unmatched to any gene: 8. Here the CDR3 reads CASSQDLGGSITDTQYF. CDR3 nucleotide sequence: TGTGCCAGCAGCCAAGATTTGGGCGGGAGCATCACAGATACGCAGTATTTT.

The chain recombines TRBV10-1 with TRBJ2-1; 11 nucleotides agree with TRBD1. J was trimmed by 5 bases and V by 3 bases; bases with no gene match: 6. The V gene's germline CDR1 is WNHNN and CDR2 SYGVQD (reference sequence). The CDR3 totals 16 residues. The chain's CDR3 is CASSDGQGAVDNEQFF. The CDR3 nucleotides are TGCGCCAGCAGTGATGGACAGGGGGCGGTGGACAATGAGCAGTTCTTC.

V gene TRBV15 combines with J gene TRBJ2-6, with a tentative D call TRBD1 (5 bases). Germline V gene data show CDR1 as LNHNV and CDR2 as YYDKDF (reference sequence). The CDR3 sequence is 19 residues long. Trimming cost V 5 bases and J 2 bases, with 22 bases left between them. CDR3 nucleotides: TGTGCCACCAGCGGCTATGAAGGTGCAGGGTTCGCTGGGGCCAACGTCCTGACTTTC. Amino acid sequence: CATSGYEGAGFAGANVLTF.

The chain employs TRBV28 and TRBJ1-5; perhaps TRBD1 as D (5 bases). CDR1 and CDR2 from the germline V gene are MDHEN and SYDVKM. The V end lost 4 bases, the J end lost 5 bases, and 6 bases lay between the germline ends. The CDR3 length is 12 residues. CDR3 nucleotide sequence: TGTGCCAGCAGTTGGGGGGATCAGCCCCAGCATTTT. Protein product: CASSWGDQPQHF.

V and J are TRBV7-6 and TRBJ2-1; 8 bases are shared with TRBD1. Trimming removed 1 base from V and 7 bases from J; junction bases left unmatched: 12. The V gene's germline CDR1 is SGHVS and CDR2 FNYEAQ. This CDR3 contains 17 residues. CDR3 sequence: CASSLESWQGAGNEQFF. DNA for the CDR3: TGTGCCAGCAGCTTAGAGTCCTGGCAGGGGGCGGGTAATGAGCAGTTCTTC. The entire variable domain, with the rest obtained from reference TRBV7-6 and TRBJ2-1, is as follows: GAGVSQSPRYKVTKRGQDVALRCDPISGHVSLYWYRQALGQGPEFLTYFNYEAQQDKSGLPNDRFSAERPEGSISTLTIQRTEQRDSAMYRCASSLESWQGAGNEQFFGPGTRLTVL.

This rearrangement joins TRBV3-1 (or the pseudogene TRBV3-2) to TRBJ2-1; TRBD2 is a possible D gene (6 bases). CDR3 length equals 15 residues. With 8 bases removed from V and 10 bases from J, the gap between germline ends came to 24 bases. CDR1 LGHDT and CDR2 YNNKEL come from the germline V gene (reference sequence). CDR3 protein: CASYLSGSSGKEQFF. CDR3 nucleotides: TGTGCCAGCTATCTTAGCGGATCCTCAGGAAAGGAGCAGTTCTTC.

This clone has only one observation. The chain joins TRBV4-1 to TRBJ2-2; D not resolved. CDR3 length equals 17 residues. V was pared by 0 bases and J by 0 bases, with 11 bases between. Germline V gene lookup returns CDR1 MGHRA and CDR2 YSYEKL. Written as DNA, the CDR3 is TGCGCCAGCAGCCAAGATGTCGTGTTCGCGAACACCGGGGAGCTGTTTTTT. Translating it yields CASSQDVVFANTGELFF.

This clone was detected once. The V gene is TRBV7-2, the J gene TRBJ1-1; D uncertain. Per the germline V gene, CDR1 is SGHTA and CDR2 is FQGNSA. V lost 2 bases and J 11 bases, leaving 12 bases between the germline ends. This CDR3 contains 12 residues. CDR3 DNA: TGTGCCAGCAGCTTAAATCGGGGTGAGGCTTTCTTT. Residues: CASSLNRGEAFF.

J is TRBJ2-7 and V is TRBV28; TRBD2 might be the D (5 bases). V was trimmed by 7 bases and J by 2 bases, leaving 12 bases between them. Germline assignment: CDR1 MDHEN and CDR2 SYDVKM. The CDR3 extends over 13 amino acids. CDR3 amino acids: CASNMDGTYEQYF. In nucleotides, the CDR3 is TGTGCCAGCAACATGGACGGGACCTACGAGCAGTACTTC.

The V and J genes are TRBV6-5 and TRBJ2-3; the D is unclear. CDR3 size: 13 residues. V was pared by 8 bases and J by 2 bases, with 11 bases between. Per the germline V gene, CDR1 is MNHEY and CDR2 is SVGAGI. The chain's CDR3 is CASSDGDTDTQYF. The CDR3 coding sequence is TGTGCCAGCTCAGACGGAGACACAGATACGCAGTATTTT.

The chain combines TRBV5-4 with TRBJ1-1; D is uncertain. The CDR3 spans 13 residues. Trimming stripped 0 bases from V and 5 bases from J, with 8 bases between. Germline loops: CDR1 SGHNT, CDR2 YYREEE (reference sequence). The CDR3 here is CASSLGFETEAFF. CDR3 DNA: TGTGCCAGCAGCTTGGGTTTCGAGACTGAAGCTTTCTTT.

The rearrangement joins TRBV2 to TRBJ2-1; 9 positions agree with TRBD2. J gave up 3 bases and V 4 bases, and 4 bases lay outside the gene matches. CDR3 length: 15 residues. The germline CDR1 and CDR2 sequences are SNHLY and FYNNEI. This chain's CDR3 is CASSVSGRGYNEQFF. As DNA, the CDR3 is TGTGCCAGCAGTGTTAGCGGGAGAGGCTACAATGAGCAGTTCTTC.

This chain joins TRBV14 and TRBJ2-2, with a tentative D call TRBD1 (5 bases). This CDR3 contains 15 residues. Germline V lookup: CDR1 SGHDN, CDR2 FVKESK. The V and J ends lost 4 bases and 1 base respectively, with 10 bases between them. The CDR3 reads CASSRGWLNTGELFF. The CDR3 nucleotides read TGTGCCAGCAGCCGGGGCTGGTTGAACACCGGGGAGCTGTTTTTT.

The V call is TRBV30, the J call TRBJ1-1; no clear D gene. Trimming removed 5 bases at V and 3 bases at J, with 13 bases between. The CDR3 is 13 amino acids. Per germline, CDR1 GTSNPN and CDR2 SVGIG (reference sequence). The CDR3 here is CAWGWFGDTEAFF. The CDR3 coding sequence is TGTGCCTGGGGCTGGTTCGGGGACACTGAAGCTTTCTTT.

The chain employs TRBV6-2 or TRBV6-3 and TRBJ2-5; TRBD1 aligns across 10 bases. Germline V lookup: CDR1 MNHEY, CDR2 SVGEGT. The CDR3 covers 14 residues. Trimming cost V 4 bases and J 6 bases; bases outside gene matches: 5. This CDR3 is CASSFGTGAKTQYF. The CDR3, as DNA: TGTGCCAGCAGTTTCGGGACAGGGGCGAAGACCCAGTACTTC.

The chain couples TRBV5-1 to TRBJ2-5, with a possible D match to TRBD1 (6 bases). Germline assignment: CDR1 SGHRS and CDR2 YFSETQ. This CDR3 contains 14 residues. The V end lost 4 bases, the J end lost 0 bases, and 10 bases lay between the germline ends. The DNA of the CDR3 is TGCGCCAGCAGCCCCGGGACAAACCAAGAGACCCAGTACTTC. Its protein product is CASSPGTNQETQYF.

The rearrangement joins TRBV29-1 to TRBJ2-2, with D possibly matching TRBD1 (6 bases). Germline V gene lookup returns CDR1 SQVTM and CDR2 ANQGSEA. The CDR3 loop spans 15 amino acids. The V end lost 1 base, the J end lost 3 bases, and 12 bases lay between the germline ends. CDR3 in amino acids: CSVEGQGGYTGELFF. The CDR3 DNA sequence: TGCAGCGTTGAAGGCCAAGGGGGTTACACCGGGGAGCTGTTTTTT.

This clone was counted once. CDR3 sequence: CASTQYKSGNTIYF. CDR3 DNA sequence: TGTGCCAGCACGCAATACAAGTCTGGAAACACCATATATTTT. The V call is TRBV7-2, the J call TRBJ1-3; no firm D call. Germline V gene data show CDR1 as SGHTA and CDR2 as FQGNSA. V shed 7 bases and J shed 1 base, with 11 bases lying between them. The CDR3 loop spans 14 amino acids.

As DNA, the CDR3 is TGTGCCAGCGGCCAGACTGGAAACACCATATATTTT. It specifies CASGQTGNTIYF. This chain joins TRBV10-3 and TRBJ1-3, with unresolved D. Germline V gives CDR1 ENHRY, CDR2 SYGVKD. This CDR3 is 12 amino acids long. Between the trimmed V and J ends, which lost 10 bases and 2 bases, there was a span of 9 bases.

This clone appeared a few times. The CDR3 DNA sequence: TGTGCCAGCAGCCTGGGACAGGGACGTGGCTACACCTTC. Amino acids: CASSLGQGRGYTF. The chain combines TRBV16 with TRBJ1-2; 9 bases line up with TRBD1. J lost 7 bases, V lost 4 bases, and 4 bases had no gene match. The CDR3 totals 13 residues. The germline V gene encodes CDR1 KGHSY and CDR2 FQNENV. The whole variable domain, filled in from reference TRBV16 and TRBJ1-2, reads GEEVAQTPKHLVRGEGQKAKLYCAPIKGHSYVFWYQQVLKNEFKFLISFQNENVFDETGMPKERFSAKCLPNSPCSLEIQATKLEDSAVYFCASSLGQGRGYTFGSGTRLTVV.

V and J are TRBV28 and TRBJ2-7; D gene unclear. The V end lost 4 bases, the J end lost 2 bases, and 12 bases lay between the germline ends. This CDR3 region has 14 residues. Germline V gene data show CDR1 as MDHEN and CDR2 as SYDVKM. The CDR3 DNA reads TGTGCCAGCAGTTCTTATGGCGGTCCCTACGAGCAGTACTTC. Translating it yields CASSSYGGPYEQYF.

The V and J genes are TRBV11-1 and TRBJ1-4; TRBD1 is a possible D gene (5 bases). The ends were cut back, 0 bases at V and 8 bases at J, with 10 bases in the middle. This CDR3 has 14 residues. Per the germline V gene, CDR1 is SGHAT and CDR2 is FQDESV (reference sequence). DNA of the CDR3: TGTGCCAGCAGCTTAGCCCCAGGGTCGGAAAAACTGTTTTTT. Protein: CASSLAPGSEKLFF.